This T cell receptor beta chain was sequenced for a study of OX40 agonist ivuxolimab in advanced cancers. This clone was detected once. One junction end disagrees with the germline gene, perhaps due to a read error. This CDR3 contains 13 residues. Germline values: CDR1 SGHRS, CDR2 YFSETQ. Profiled with immunoSEQ multiplex PCR; TCRdb holds only in-frame clones, not every one. The sample gives about 86,000 clones, 91% of which show up once; about 9% is in the top ten. This chain links TRBV5-1 with TRBJ2-5, with a possible D match to TRBD1 (6 bases). The receptor was derived from an adult with an advanced solid tumor such as melanoma, head and neck, liver or kidney cancer. Source: CD4+ or CD8+ T cells sorted from blood, taken in a trial of the OX40 agonist ivuxolimab. The CDR3 coding sequence is TGCGCCAGCCGCTTCGGGACACAAGAGACCCAGTACTTC. Translation: CASRFGTQETQYF.